Given below is one T cell receptor (beta chain) in context. Patients from Seattle were sampled longitudinally, starting during active infection. Under the authors' procedure: Reference gene primer amplification gave estimated nucleated cell counts. Here immunoSEQ multiplex PCR was the method, and the copy in TCRdb shows in-frame clones only, minus some. V, J and clone size derive from that table, while D and trimming were established from the DNA sequence. This table has some 240,000 clones, 65% to 90% appearing once. This sample is drawn from a study of blood T cell repertoires in COVID-19. Whole-study context: Samples of COVID-19 (acute and convalescent) were obtained from the United States, Italy and Spain. From T cells, B-cell-depleted T cells, or PBMCs came the material, which was cDNA or gDNA.

The origin of this receptor is a woman in her seventies with COVID-19, enrolled during active disease. Sequenced input: peripheral blood.

The CDR3 DNA sequence: TGTGCCAGTAGTCCAGACAGGGATACATACAATGAGCAGTTCTTC. Protein sequence: CASSPDRDTYNEQFF. V and J are TRBV19 and TRBJ2-1, with TRBD1 matching over 7 bases. Germline CDR1 and CDR2: LNHDA and SQIVND (reference sequence). Unmatched junction bases numbered 8, after V lost 5 bases and J lost 4 bases. The CDR3 covers 15 residues.